This entry lists 9 T cell receptor beta chains sequenced from one sample in a study of blood T cells in healthy people across ages. A second PCR, run for roughly 7 to 11 cycles, used a sample-barcoded 5' primer plus a J-beta primer mix. Each CDR3 protein gets one entry after TCRdb re-called the 5' RACE reads with MiXCR. The sample has roughly 1,500,000 distinct CDR3 sequences; about 40% are singletons. Sequencing input: blood. These receptors were taken from a woman aged 18-29 years in good health.

This chain uses TRBV7-9 with TRBJ1-2; no firm D call. V was cut by 2 bases and J by 10 bases, with 14 bases left in between. Germline V gives CDR1 SEHNR, CDR2 FQNEAQ (reference sequence). The CDR3 totals 13 residues. CDR3 sequence reads: CASSLLAEHPYTF. DNA for the CDR3: TGTGCCAGCAGCTTACTCGCGGAGCACCCCTACACCTTC.

In the case of this clonotype: One junction end does not reproduce the germline sequence, and a read error may be involved. This chain links TRBV7-8 with TRBJ2-4; the D gene is possibly TRBD2 (5 bases). TRBJ2-7 explains the end of the DNA better; the J call may be wrong. Germline CDR1 and CDR2: SGHVS and FQNEAQ. The CDR3 contains 15 residues. The CDR3 spells CANSLASTSFYEQYF. CDR3 nucleotide sequence: TGTGCCAACAGCTTAGCTAGTACTAGTTTCTACGAGCAGTACTTC.

As for this clonotype: A read error may account for a junction end that differs from germline. The genes are TRBV7-9 and TRBJ2-5, with 9 bases matching TRBD2. The J call is uncertain, as TRBJ2-7 better fits the DNA end. CDR3 length: 14 amino acids. Germline CDR1 reads SEHNR; CDR2 reads FQNEAQ (reference sequence). CDR3 coding DNA: TGTGCCGGCAGCTCTAGCGGGACCCCCCCCGAGCAGTACTTC. This sequence encodes CAGSSSGTPPEQYF.

The chain joins TRBV27 to TRBJ2-7; D unresolved. The V end lost 6 bases, the J end lost 0 bases, and 24 bases lay between the germline ends. CDR3 length: 18 amino acids. The germline V gene encodes CDR1 MNHEY and CDR2 SMNVEV (reference sequence). Here the CDR3 reads CASRLPPISRLPSYEQYF. CDR3 in DNA: TGTGCCAGCAGACTCCCCCCGATTTCGCGACTCCCCTCCTACGAGCAGTACTTC.

This clonotype has just a few counts. This rearrangement joins TRBV7-9 to TRBJ2-3; TRBD2 might be the D (6 bases). This CDR3 region has 15 residues. The V end was cut by 5 bases, the J end by 3 bases, with 15 bases between. From germline, CDR1 is SEHNR and CDR2 FQNEAQ (reference sequence). DNA of the CDR3: TGTGCCAGCAGCCCAGCGGGCGTGCCGACAGATACGCAGTATTTT. It is translated as CASSPAGVPTDTQYF.

To note about this clonotype: It may be a read error: a sequence one base away is much more abundant. The V call is TRBV4-2, the J call TRBJ2-1, with 10 bases that match TRBD2. CDR3 size: 18 residues. Germline V lookup: CDR1 LGHNA, CDR2 YNFKEQ. In DNA form, the CDR3 reads TGTGCCAGAAGCCAAGATCTTTCGCGTAGCGGGAGGATGGGTGAGCAGTTCTTC. Protein sequence: CARSQDLSRSGRMGEQFF.

This clonotype appeared many times. The chain recombines TRBV29-1 with TRBJ2-7; TRBD1 matches at 8 bases. V shed 5 bases, J shed 2 bases, and the junction held 8 bases outside the gene matches. This CDR3 has 14 amino acids. Germline V CDR1 and CDR2: SQVTM, ANQGSEA. The CDR3 DNA sequence: TGCAGCGTTTCCAAGGGACAGGCTCCCTACGAGCAGTACTTC. This translates into CSVSKGQAPYEQYF.

The chain has TRBV30 and TRBJ1-5, with a possible D match to TRBD1 (6 bases). V was clipped by 2 bases and J by 6 bases, with 14 bases between them. The germline CDR1 and CDR2 sequences are GTSNPN and SVGIG (reference sequence). This CDR3 is 14 amino acids long. The DNA for the CDR3 is TGTGCCTGGAGTTCGGACAGTAGGACTCAGCCCCAGCATTTT. It encodes CAWSSDSRTQPQHF. The full variable domain, rest sourced from reference TRBV30 and TRBJ1-5, is SQTIHQWPATLVQPVGSPLSLECTVEGTSNPNLYWYRQAAGRGLQLLFYSVGIGQISSEVPQNLSASRPQDRQFILSSKKLLLSDSGFYLCAWSSDSRTQPQHFGDGTRLSIL.

The V and J genes are TRBV20-1 and TRBJ2-1; tentative D call: TRBD1 (5 bases). The CDR3 runs 15 residues. The germline V and J ends were trimmed by 3 bases and 10 bases, with 22 bases remaining between them. Germline assignment: CDR1 DFQATT and CDR2 SNEGSKA (reference sequence). DNA of the CDR3: TGCAGTGCTAGTAGCCCCCAGGGTTACAGGAGCGAGCAGTTCTTC. It encodes CSASSPQGYRSEQFF.